This T cell receptor beta chain was profiled in a study of blood T cell repertoires in COVID-19. The overall study: The United States, Italy and Spain provided the acute and convalescent COVID-19 samples.

Trimming left V 1 base short and J 6 bases short, with 21 bases between. There are 17 residues in the CDR3. Germline CDR1 and CDR2: LGHNA and YSLEER. Authors' processing steps: Reference gene primer amplification gave estimated nucleated cell counts. Sequencing used immunoSEQ multiplex PCR; TCRdb keeps in-frame clones, though not all of them. The V and J calls and clone size are taken from that table; D and trimming were inferred from the DNA. The sample consists of 40,000 to 45,000 clones, roughly nine tenths of them appearing once. This chain joins TRBV4-3 and TRBJ1-1; possibly TRBD1 for D (6 bases). The TCR was taken from a human donor in a cohort sampled during active COVID-19. Source material: peripheral blood. CDR3 in amino acids: CASSQVKGFGGTPEAFF. The CDR3 coding sequence is TGCGCCAGCAGCCAAGTGAAGGGGTTTGGGGGCACCCCTGAAGCTTTCTTT.